This T cell receptor beta chain was documented in a study of cytomegalovirus exposure and HLA in healthy donors. PCR was performed using 60 Vbeta and 13 Jbeta primers. The repertoire was sequenced with immunoSEQ multiplex PCR; TCRdb's copy has only in-frame clones and lacks some. The sample shows 150,000 to 200,000 clones, about 76% of them seen only once. CDR3 length: 16 amino acids. The ends lost 6 bases at V and 0 bases at J; junction bases unmatched: 7. The germline V gene encodes CDR1 SNHLY and CDR2 FYNNEI. The source material was PBMCs. The V gene is TRBV2, the J gene TRBJ2-7; 11 nucleotides agree with TRBD2. The TCR sequence derives from a male donor in good health and CMV-seropositive. The CDR3: CASSEETSGASYEQYF. As DNA, the CDR3 is TGTGCCAGCAGCGAGGAGACTAGCGGGGCCTCCTACGAGCAGTACTTC.